This T cell receptor beta chain was observed in a study of beta chain features in type 1 diabetes. General study findings and limits: In the patient group, naive, central memory and Treg TCRB repertoires seemed more alike than in the healthy donor group. Moderately but significantly shorter TCRB CDR3s were found in Type 1 diabetes patients in all four CD4+ subsets.

On this clone: Its antigen is currently unknown.

The CDR3 length is 14 residues. Germline V gene sequence: CDR1 SGHRS, CDR2 YFSETQ. Trimming took 0 bases from V and 6 from J; bases not matched to a gene: 4. Expressed TCRB transcripts were sequenced because the isolated RNA had all been reverse transcribed beforehand. Sequencing was performed with immunoSEQ multiplex PCR; in TCRdb, only in-frame clones are kept and a portion is missing. The sample has 250,000 to 300,000 clones, roughly an eighth seen once; the top ten hold 0.015% to 0.02%. The source material was naive CD4+ T cells from blood. This TCR came from a young man with type 1 diabetes. The rearrangement uses TRBV5-1 and TRBJ1-2; 8 nucleotides agree with TRBD1. The CDR3 protein is CASSLGQGMDGYTF. The CDR3 nucleotides are TGCGCCAGCAGCTTGGGACAGGGGATGGATGGCTACACCTTC.